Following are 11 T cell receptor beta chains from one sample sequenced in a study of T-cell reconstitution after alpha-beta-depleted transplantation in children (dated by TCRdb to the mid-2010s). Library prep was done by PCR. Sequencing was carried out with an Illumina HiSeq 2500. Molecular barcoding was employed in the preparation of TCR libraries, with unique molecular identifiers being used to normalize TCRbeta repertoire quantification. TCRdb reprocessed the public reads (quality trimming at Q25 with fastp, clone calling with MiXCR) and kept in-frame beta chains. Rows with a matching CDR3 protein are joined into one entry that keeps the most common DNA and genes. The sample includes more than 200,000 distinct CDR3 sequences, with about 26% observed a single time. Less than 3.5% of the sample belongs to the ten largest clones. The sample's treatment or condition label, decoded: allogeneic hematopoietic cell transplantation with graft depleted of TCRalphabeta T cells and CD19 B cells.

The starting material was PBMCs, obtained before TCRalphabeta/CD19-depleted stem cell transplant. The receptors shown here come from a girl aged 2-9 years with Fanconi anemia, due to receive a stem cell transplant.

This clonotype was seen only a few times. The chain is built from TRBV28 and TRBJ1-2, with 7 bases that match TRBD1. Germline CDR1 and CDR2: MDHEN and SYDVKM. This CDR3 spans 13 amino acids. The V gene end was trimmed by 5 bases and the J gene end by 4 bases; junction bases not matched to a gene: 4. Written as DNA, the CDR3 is TGTGCCAGCAGTACAGGGGACGGCTATGGCTACACCTTC. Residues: CASSTGDGYGYTF.

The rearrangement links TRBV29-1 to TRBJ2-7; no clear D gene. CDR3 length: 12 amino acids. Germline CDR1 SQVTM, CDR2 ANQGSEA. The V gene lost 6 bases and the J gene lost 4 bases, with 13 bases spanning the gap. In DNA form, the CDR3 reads TGCAGCGTCAAGCGCTCAGAGTACGAGCAGTACTTC. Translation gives CSVKRSEYEQYF.

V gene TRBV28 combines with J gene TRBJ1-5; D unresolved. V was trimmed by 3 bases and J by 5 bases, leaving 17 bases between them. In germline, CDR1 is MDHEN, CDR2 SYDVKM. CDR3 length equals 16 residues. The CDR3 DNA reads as TGTGCCAGCAGTTTGAGAGCGGGCAGCGGATATCAGCCCCAGCATTTT. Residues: CASSLRAGSGYQPQHF.

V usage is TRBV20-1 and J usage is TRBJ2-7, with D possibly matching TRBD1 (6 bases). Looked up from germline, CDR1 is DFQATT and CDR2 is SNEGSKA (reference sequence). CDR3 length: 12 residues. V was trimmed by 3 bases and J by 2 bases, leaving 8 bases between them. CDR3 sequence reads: CSASRGPYEQYF. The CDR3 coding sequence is TGCAGTGCTAGCAGGGGTCCCTACGAGCAGTACTTC.

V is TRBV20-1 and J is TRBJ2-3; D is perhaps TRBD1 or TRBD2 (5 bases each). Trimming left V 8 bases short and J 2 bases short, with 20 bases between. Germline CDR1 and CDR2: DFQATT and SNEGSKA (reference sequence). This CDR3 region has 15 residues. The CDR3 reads CSLRGLRGFTDTQYF. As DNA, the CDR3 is TGCAGTCTTCGGGGTCTTAGGGGATTCACAGATACGCAGTATTTT.

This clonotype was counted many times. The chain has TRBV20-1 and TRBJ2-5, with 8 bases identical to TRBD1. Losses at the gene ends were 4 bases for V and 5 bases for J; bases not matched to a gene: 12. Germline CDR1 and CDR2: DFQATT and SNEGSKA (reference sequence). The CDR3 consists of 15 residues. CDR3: CSATHILRQGETQYF. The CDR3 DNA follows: TGCAGTGCTACCCATATTCTACGACAGGGGGAGACCCAGTACTTC.

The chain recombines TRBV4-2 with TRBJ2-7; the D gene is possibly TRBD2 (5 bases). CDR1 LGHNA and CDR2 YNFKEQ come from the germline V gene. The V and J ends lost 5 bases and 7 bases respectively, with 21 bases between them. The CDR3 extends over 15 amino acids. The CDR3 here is CASSGLQGQLWEQYF. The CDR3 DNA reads TGTGCCAGCAGCGGACTTCAAGGCCAACTTTGGGAGCAGTACTTC.

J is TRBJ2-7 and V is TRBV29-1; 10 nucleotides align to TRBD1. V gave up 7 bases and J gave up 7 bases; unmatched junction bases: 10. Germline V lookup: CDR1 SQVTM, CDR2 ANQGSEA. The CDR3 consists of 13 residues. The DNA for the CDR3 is TGCAGCGCTCGGACAGGGGGTATTCTAGAGCAGTACTTC. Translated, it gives CSARTGGILEQYF.

For the CDR3, the DNA is TGCGCCAGCAGCCTGAGTGGTTGGGGGGACGTTGTCTACAATGAGCAGTTCTTC. It encodes CASSLSGWGDVVYNEQFF. This chain joins TRBV4-1 and TRBJ2-1; possibly TRBD2 for D (6 bases). Germline V gives CDR1 MGHRA, CDR2 YSYEKL. The CDR3 length is 18 residues. Trimming took 4 bases from V and 3 from J, leaving 22 bases between them.

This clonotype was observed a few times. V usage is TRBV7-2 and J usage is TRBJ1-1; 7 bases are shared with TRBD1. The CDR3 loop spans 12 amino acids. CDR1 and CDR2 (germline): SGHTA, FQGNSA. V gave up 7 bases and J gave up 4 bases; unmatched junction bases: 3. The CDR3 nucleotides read TGTGCCAGCAAGGGGGCAGGCACTGAAGCTTTCTTT. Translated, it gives CASKGAGTEAFF.

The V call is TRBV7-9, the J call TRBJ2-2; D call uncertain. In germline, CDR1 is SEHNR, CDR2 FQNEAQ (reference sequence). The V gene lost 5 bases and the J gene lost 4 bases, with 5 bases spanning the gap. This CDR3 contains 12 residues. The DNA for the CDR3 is TGTGCCAGCAGCCGCAGCACCGGGGAGCTGTTTTTT. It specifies CASSRSTGELFF.